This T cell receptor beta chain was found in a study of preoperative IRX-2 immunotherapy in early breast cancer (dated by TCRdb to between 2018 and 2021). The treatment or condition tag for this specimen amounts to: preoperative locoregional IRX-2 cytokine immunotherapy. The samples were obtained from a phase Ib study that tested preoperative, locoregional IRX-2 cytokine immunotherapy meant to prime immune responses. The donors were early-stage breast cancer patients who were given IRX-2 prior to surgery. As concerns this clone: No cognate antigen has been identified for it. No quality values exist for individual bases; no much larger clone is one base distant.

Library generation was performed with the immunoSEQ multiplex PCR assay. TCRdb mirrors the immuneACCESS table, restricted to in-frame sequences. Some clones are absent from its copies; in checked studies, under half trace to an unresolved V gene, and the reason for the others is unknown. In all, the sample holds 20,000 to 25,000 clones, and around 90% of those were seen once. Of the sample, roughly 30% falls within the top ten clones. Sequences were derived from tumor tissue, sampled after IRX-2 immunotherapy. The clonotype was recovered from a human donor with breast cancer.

The DNA sequence is given as TGTGCCAGCAGTCCGGGACAGGGGTTCACCGGGGAGCTGTTTTTT. Translated, it reads CASSPGQGFTGELFF. This chain is built from TRBV25-1 and TRBJ2-2, and TRBD1 matches 10 of the central bases. CDR1 MGHDK and CDR2 SYGVNS are derived from the germline V gene. The CDR3 holds 15 amino acids from the cysteine to the phenylalanine. The DNA shown is the 45-base CDR3, in frame from base 1. The V end gives up 5 bases and the J end 4 bases, leaving 4 bases in the junction not matched to a gene.